A single sample gave rise to the 18 T cell receptor beta chains below, sequenced in a study of cytomegalovirus exposure and HLA in healthy donors. The PCR had 60 Vbeta and 13 Jbeta primers. Method: immunoSEQ multiplex PCR; TCRdb's copy keeps in-frame clones and lacks some. The sample includes about 85,000 clones, about 67% of them seen just once. The material sequenced was PBMCs. These receptors were obtained from a man aged 25 to 40 in good health and CMV-seronegative.

The rearrangement joins TRBV30 to TRBJ1-2; D is uncertain. CDR3 length equals 13 residues. The V gene lost 4 bases and the J gene lost 4 bases, with 13 bases spanning the gap. The germline CDR1 and CDR2 sequences are GTSNPN and SVGIG (reference sequence). The CDR3 region has the DNA TGTGCCTGGACTGGCCACCCCGCCTATGGCTACACCTTC. Protein sequence: CAWTGHPAYGYTF.

The rearrangement joins TRBV11-2 to TRBJ2-7, with D possibly TRBD2 on 6 matching bases. From germline, CDR1 is SGHAT and CDR2 FQNNGV. V lost 1 base, J lost 2 bases, and 24 bases lay in between. This CDR3 region has 19 residues. This chain's CDR3 is CASSLGGMSRGGKAYEQYF. The CDR3 DNA reads TGTGCCAGCAGCTTAGGGGGGATGAGCCGCGGCGGGAAGGCCTACGAGCAGTACTTC.

J is TRBJ1-1 and V is TRBV19; no clear D gene. CDR3 length: 14 amino acids. Germline V lookup: CDR1 LNHDA, CDR2 SQIVND (reference sequence). With 7 bases removed from V and 1 base from J, the gap between germline ends came to 13 bases. The CDR3 sequence: CASTPTEENTEAFF. DNA of the CDR3: TGTGCCAGTACCCCCACTGAGGAGAACACTGAAGCTTTCTTT. Full variable domain (rest looked up from reference TRBV19 and TRBJ1-1): DGGITQSPKYLFRKEGQNVTLSCEQNLNHDAMYWYRQDPGQGLRLIYYSQIVNDFQKGDIAEGYSVSREKKESFPLTVTSAQKNPTAFYLCASTPTEENTEAFFGQGTRLTVV.

The chain uses TRBV27 and TRBJ2-7; 10 bases align to TRBD1. V was clipped by 8 bases and J by 7 bases; unmatched bases: 5. Germline assignment: CDR1 MNHEY and CDR2 SMNVEV (reference sequence). CDR3 size: 12 residues. CDR3 DNA sequence: TGTGCCAGCGGGGACAGGGGAAATGAGCAGTACTTC. This sequence encodes CASGDRGNEQYF.

This chain links TRBV10-1 with TRBJ2-1; the match to TRBD2 covers 11 bases. The germline gives CDR1 WNHNN, CDR2 SYGVQD (reference sequence). This CDR3 comprises 16 residues. Trimming removed 4 bases from V and 7 bases from J; junction bases left unmatched: 9. CDR3 amino acids: CASSGGPGLAENEQFF. The CDR3 DNA reads as TGCGCCAGCAGTGGAGGACCGGGACTAGCGGAAAATGAGCAGTTCTTC.

The chain has TRBV4-1 and TRBJ2-1; TRBD1 matches 10 bases. J lost 7 bases, V lost 1 base, and 4 bases had no gene match. CDR3 length: 15 amino acids. Germline assignment: CDR1 MGHRA and CDR2 YSYEKL. CDR3 nucleotides: TGCGCCAGCAGCCAAGCCTGGGGACAGGGGAATGAGCAGTTCTTC. Encoded protein: CASSQAWGQGNEQFF.

The chain couples TRBV7-2 to TRBJ1-3; D is unresolved. The CDR3 runs 15 residues. The germline V gene has CDR1 SGHTA and CDR2 FQGNSA. The ends were cut back, 5 bases at V and 2 bases at J, with 13 bases in the middle. This CDR3 is CASSAREGTGNTIYF. The CDR3 DNA follows: TGTGCCAGCAGCGCGAGGGAGGGCACTGGAAACACCATATATTTT.

This rearrangement joins TRBV4-1 to TRBJ2-7; 8 positions match TRBD1. This CDR3 contains 14 residues. V gave up 3 bases and J gave up 5 bases; unmatched junction bases: 6. Germline V CDR1 and CDR2: MGHRA, YSYEKL. CDR3 sequence (DNA): TGCGCCAGCAGCCAGCCGGGACAGGCGCACGAGCAGTACTTC. It encodes CASSQPGQAHEQYF.

The chain has TRBV9 and TRBJ2-7; D is possibly TRBD2 (6 bases). Trimming stripped 2 bases from V and 2 bases from J, with 14 bases between. CDR1 and CDR2 from the germline V gene are SGDLS and YYNGEE. This CDR3 is 15 amino acids long. This CDR3 reads CASSVTGTPTYEQYF. As DNA, the CDR3 is TGTGCCAGCAGCGTTACCGGGACTCCAACCTACGAGCAGTACTTC. Combining the CDR3 with reference TRBV9 and TRBJ2-7 gives the whole variable domain DSGVTQTPKHLITATGQRVTLRCSPRSGDLSVYWYQQSLDQGLQFLIQYYNGEERAKGNILERFSAQQFPDLHSELNLSSLELGDSALYFCASSVTGTPTYEQYFGPGTRLTVT.

The rearrangement uses TRBV6-1 and TRBJ1-5; TRBD1 matches at 9 bases. Per germline, CDR1 MNHNS and CDR2 SASEGT. The CDR3 contains 20 residues. The V segment lost 0 bases and the J segment 0 bases; nucleotides outside the gene matches: 12. CDR3 DNA: TGTGCCAGCAGTGAAGCAACCCGGACAGGGGACCTTTATAGCAATCAGCCCCAGCATTTT. Protein product: CASSEATRTGDLYSNQPQHF.

CDR3 sequence reads: CASRHGTGNQPQHF. CDR3 DNA: TGTGCCAGCAGGCACGGGACAGGCAATCAGCCCCAGCATTTT. The gene calls are TRBV27 and TRBJ1-5, with 7 bases fitting TRBD1. The CDR3 covers 14 residues. Germline lookup yields CDR1 MNHEY and CDR2 SMNVEV (reference sequence). The V and J ends lost 6 bases and 2 bases, in that order; junction bases with no gene match: 4.

This clone was seen only once. The rearrangement joins TRBV2 to TRBJ2-5; 7 nucleotides match TRBD2. CDR3 length equals 15 residues. J gave up 2 bases and V 5 bases, and 8 bases lay outside the gene matches. Germline assignment: CDR1 SNHLY and CDR2 FYNNEI. The CDR3 coding sequence is TGTGCCAGCAGTTGGAGCGGGGAAATTCAAGAGACCCAGTACTTC. It is translated as CASSWSGEIQETQYF.

This chain connects TRBV28 to TRBJ2-7; 9 nucleotides match TRBD2. J lost 2 bases, V lost 7 bases, and 9 bases had no gene match. The germline V gene has CDR1 MDHEN and CDR2 SYDVKM. This CDR3 region has 15 residues. The CDR3 DNA follows: TGTGCCAGCACCGAACTTCTAGCGGGACCCTACGAGCAGTACTTC. Encoded protein: CASTELLAGPYEQYF.

The rearrangement joins TRBV27 to TRBJ2-4; 10 nucleotides match TRBD1. The ends lost 2 bases at V and 6 bases at J; junction bases unmatched: 7. The CDR3 spans 16 residues. CDR1 and CDR2 (germline): MNHEY, SMNVEV (reference sequence). Here the CDR3 DNA reads TGTGCCAGCAGTTTAACGGGACAGGGGTTCAGAAACATTCAGTACTTC. Its protein product is CASSLTGQGFRNIQYF.

This chain joins TRBV5-4 and TRBJ1-1; D not resolved. V was cut by 4 bases and J by 1 base, with 8 bases left in between. The CDR3 runs to 13 residues. Germline CDR1 is SGHNT and CDR2 is YYREEE (reference sequence). CDR3 sequence: CASSGVSNTEAFF. CDR3 nucleotides: TGTGCCAGCAGCGGAGTCTCGAACACTGAAGCTTTCTTT.

Written as DNA, the CDR3 is TGTGCCAGTAGTATTTCGGGAAACACTGAAGCTTTCTTT. It encodes CASSISGNTEAFF. J is TRBJ1-1 and V is TRBV19; unclear D gene. Trimming shortened V by 3 bases and J by 2 bases, and 7 bases separated the two germline ends. CDR1 is LNHDA and CDR2 is SQIVND in the germline V gene (reference sequence). The CDR3 consists of 13 residues.

J is TRBJ1-1 and V is TRBV30, with 7 bases identical to TRBD1. Germline CDR1 reads GTSNPN; CDR2 reads SVGIG (reference sequence). CDR3 length: 12 amino acids. The ends lost 4 bases at V and 5 bases at J; junction bases unmatched: 4. CDR3 sequence (DNA): TGTGCCTGGATACAGGGGAGGACTGAAGCTTTCTTT. Amino acid sequence: CAWIQGRTEAFF. Full variable domain (rest looked up from reference TRBV30 and TRBJ1-1): SQTIHQWPATLVQPVGSPLSLECTVEGTSNPNLYWYRQAAGRGLQLLFYSVGIGQISSEVPQNLSASRPQDRQFILSSKKLLLSDSGFYLCAWIQGRTEAFFGQGTRLTVV.

This rearrangement joins TRBV5-1 to TRBJ1-1; 12 positions agree with TRBD1. Trimming took 3 bases from V and 0 from J; bases not matched to a gene: 12. The CDR3 is 19 residues long. CDR1 is SGHRS, CDR2 YFSETQ, per germline. The CDR3 sequence is CASSYSGTGGHFMNTEAFF. The CDR3 DNA follows: TGCGCCAGCAGCTACTCCGGGACAGGGGGCCACTTTATGAACACTGAAGCTTTCTTT.